This T cell receptor beta chain was captured by sequencing in a study of blood T cell repertoires in COVID-19. Overall study: Some COVID-19 samples were acute and others convalescent; all came from the United States, Italy and Spain. In each case, the material was cDNA or gDNA derived from T cells, B-cell-depleted T cells, or PBMCs.

Original data processing: Reference gene primer amplification gave estimated nucleated cell counts. Sequencing was performed with immunoSEQ multiplex PCR; in TCRdb, only in-frame clones are kept and a portion is missing. The DNA was the basis for D and trimming; V, J and clone size are from that table. Of some 93,000 clones detected, roughly 85% appear once; the ten largest clones hold 3.8%. This clone was observed a handful of times. The CDR3 totals 15 residues. Trimming took 4 bases from V and 3 from J, leaving 15 bases between them. Germline V CDR1 and CDR2: MGHRA, YSYEKL. V and J are TRBV4-1 and TRBJ1-1, with no clear D. The origin of this receptor is a man aged 60 to 69 with acute or convalescent COVID-19. The specimen sequenced was peripheral blood. The DNA of the CDR3 is TGCGCCAGCAGCCGGCAGATGGGTGGGCACACTGAAGCTTTCTTT. It translates to CASSRQMGGHTEAFF.